One and the same sample provided the 6 T cell receptor beta chains below, sequenced in a study of T cell responses to AZD1222 COVID-19 vaccine. Sequenced by immunoSEQ multiplex PCR; TCRdb stores in-frame clones only, minus some. The table has roughly 70,000 clones, roughly 82% seen once. The material was peripheral blood, obtained on day 0 of AZD1222 vaccination. All receptors derive from an adult in good health.

The CDR3 sequence: CASSTGTPNSPLHF. DNA for the CDR3: TGTGCCAGCTCTACCGGGACACCTAATTCACCCCTCCACTTT. The gene calls are TRBV9 and TRBJ1-6, with a possible D match to TRBD1 (6 bases). The CDR3 is 14 amino acids. Trimming removed 7 bases from V and 6 bases from J, with 14 bases in between. Germline CDR1 reads SGDLS; CDR2 reads YYNGEE.

This chain joins TRBV7-9 and TRBJ1-4; weak D call: TRBD1 (5 bases). V lost 1 base and J lost 8, with 14 bases in between. The V gene's germline CDR1 is SEHNR and CDR2 FQNEAQ (reference sequence). This CDR3 has 15 amino acids. CDR3 residues: CASSLGWGREEKLFF. In nucleotides, the CDR3 is TGTGCCAGCAGCTTAGGGTGGGGCAGAGAGGAAAAACTGTTTTTT.

This clone was recorded only once. This rearrangement joins TRBV30 to TRBJ2-7; no firm D call. This CDR3 is 12 amino acids long. Looked up from germline, CDR1 is GTSNPN and CDR2 is SVGIG (reference sequence). V was shortened by 0 bases and J by 4 bases, with 7 bases between the two germline ends. In DNA, the CDR3 is TGTGCCTGGAGTGTACTTGGGTACGAGCAGTACTTC. Protein product: CAWSVLGYEQYF.

The gene calls are TRBV19 and TRBJ2-2; D unclear. Trimming pared 3 bases from V and 4 bases from J, leaving 6 bases between. The germline gives CDR1 LNHDA, CDR2 SQIVND (reference sequence). The CDR3 is 13 amino acids. The CDR3 here is CASSIASTGELFF. The CDR3 DNA sequence: TGTGCCAGTAGTATTGCTAGCACCGGGGAGCTGTTTTTT.

The J gene is TRBJ1-1, the V gene TRBV5-6; D is uncertain. V lost 0 bases, J lost 2 bases, and 8 bases lay in between. Germline V CDR1 and CDR2: SGHDT, YYEEEE. The CDR3 is 14 residues long. CDR3 nucleotide sequence: TGTGCCAGCAGCTTGGTAGGGATCAACACTGAAGCTTTCTTT. Protein product: CASSLVGINTEAFF.

This chain joins TRBV7-9 and TRBJ2-5; weak D call: TRBD2 (5 bases). V dropped 7 bases and J dropped 5 bases, with 5 bases sitting between them. The CDR3 totals 10 residues. Germline V gene sequence: CDR1 SEHNR, CDR2 FQNEAQ (reference sequence). This CDR3 is CASTGETQYF. Written as DNA, the CDR3 is TGTGCCAGCACGGGGGAGACCCAGTACTTC.